Shown below are 15 T cell receptor beta chains from a single sample sequenced in a study of CD8+CD57+ T cells in acquired aplastic anemia. Patients chosen for sequencing had shown CD8+CD57+ cell expansion by flow cytometry. Genomic DNA templated the TCR beta VDJ and CDR3 profiling. MiXCR, applied by TCRdb to the reads, yields one record per CDR3 protein. The sample holds 150,000 to 200,000 distinct CDR3 sequences; 45% to 55% are singletons and the top ten take over 25%. Sequenced sample: sorted CD4+, CD8+, or CD8+CD57+ T cells (not recorded which) from PBMCs. The origin of the receptors is a human donor with aplastic anemia.

With regard to this clonotype: No conserved phenylalanine or tryptophan ends this CDR3, so it is likely a read error. The chain uses TRBV7-2 and TRBJ2-7; tentatively, D is TRBD2 (6 bases). Trimming pared 3 bases from V and 3 bases from J, leaving 9 bases between. The CDR3 spans 13 residues. The germline V gene has CDR1 SGHTA and CDR2 FQGNSA. CDR3 nucleotides: TGTGCCAGCAGCTTTTGGCGGGACTACGAGCAGTACCCC. It specifies CASSFWRDYEQYP.

The sample holds one count of this clonotype. The rearrangement uses TRBV29-1 and TRBJ1-2; D remains ambiguous. V lost 1 base and J lost 6, with 6 bases in between. This CDR3 comprises 11 residues. The V gene's germline CDR1 is SQVTM and CDR2 ANQGSEA. CDR3 loop: CSVEGMNGYTF. For the CDR3, the DNA is TGCAGCGTTGAAGGGATGAATGGCTACACCTTC. The whole variable domain, filled in from reference TRBV29-1 and TRBJ1-2, reads SAVISQKPSRDICQRGTSLTIQCQVDSQVTMMFWYRQQPGQSLTLIATANQGSEATYESGFVIDKFPISRPNLTFSTLTVSNMSPEDSSIYLCSVEGMNGYTFGSGTRLTVV.

This clonotype was picked up a small number of times. The chain recombines TRBV27 with TRBJ1-6; D unclear. Germline CDR1 and CDR2: MNHEY and SMNVEV (reference sequence). This CDR3 has 17 amino acids. Trimming left V 1 base short and J 0 bases short, with 10 bases between. The CDR3 coding sequence is TGTGCCAGCAGTTTATTGGCCCCGAGCTCCTATAATTCACCCCTCCACTTT. Its translation is CASSLLAPSSYNSPLHF.

CDR3 protein: CASSVTSGSYNEQFF. The CDR3 DNA reads as TGTGCCAGCAGTGTAACTAGCGGGAGCTACAATGAGCAGTTCTTC. The chain couples TRBV2 to TRBJ2-1; 11 bases are a match to TRBD2. The V gene's germline CDR1 is SNHLY and CDR2 FYNNEI. V shed 4 bases, J shed 3 bases, and the junction held 2 bases outside the gene matches. The CDR3 loop spans 15 amino acids. The complete variable domain, with remaining parts taken from reference TRBV2 and TRBJ2-1, reads EPEVTQTPSHQVTQMGQEVILRCVPISNHLYFYWYRQILGQKVEFLVSFYNNEISEKSEIFDDQFSVERPDGSNFTLKIRSTKLEDSAMYFCASSVTSGSYNEQFFGPGTRLTVL.

In this sample, this clonotype turned up many times. The chain combines TRBV12-3 or TRBV12-4 with TRBJ1-1, with TRBD1 identical over 7 bases. This CDR3 is 14 amino acids long. Losses at the gene ends were 6 bases for V and 1 base for J; bases not matched to a gene: 5. The CDR3 protein is CASSVRGGNTEAFF. DNA of the CDR3: TGTGCCAGCAGCGTCAGGGGGGGGAACACTGAAGCTTTCTTT.

This clonotype was found once. This rearrangement joins TRBV5-1 to TRBJ2-1; D may be TRBD2 (7 bases). CDR1 is SGHRS and CDR2 is YFSETQ in the germline V gene. The CDR3 is made up of 14 amino acids. Trimming stripped 6 bases from V and 6 bases from J, with 16 bases between. In nucleotides, the CDR3 is TGCGCCAGCACCCTGGGGGGGCCTGGCAATGAGCAGTTCTTC. Protein: CASTLGGPGNEQFF.

Comments on this clonotype: It may be a read error: a sequence one base away is much more abundant. Without the conserved terminal phenylalanine or tryptophan, this CDR3 likely stems from a read error. The chain couples TRBV12-3 or TRBV12-4 to TRBJ1-1; D unresolved. Trimming stripped 11 bases from V and 3 bases from J, with 10 bases between. This CDR3 is built from 11 residues. The CDR3, as DNA: TGTGCCTGCTCACTCGACACTGAAGCTTTCTCT. The encoded protein is CACSLDTEAFS.

V gene TRBV2 combines with J gene TRBJ2-5; no firm D call. CDR3 length equals 12 residues. Germline CDR1 SNHLY, CDR2 FYNNEI. The V end was cut by 5 bases, the J end by 0 bases, with 4 bases between. CDR3 nucleotides: TGTGCCAGCAGTTCTAACCAAGAGACCCAGTACTTC. Its protein product is CASSSNQETQYF.

With regard to this clonotype: Given a much more abundant clone one base away, this may be a read error. This is likely a read error, given that the CDR3 carries no conserved phenylalanine or tryptophan at its end. The chain couples TRBV5-1 to TRBJ2-3; maybe TRBD2 (5 bases). The ends were cut back, 1 base at V and 3 bases at J, with 18 bases in the middle. In germline, CDR1 is SGHRS, CDR2 YFSETQ. There are 17 residues in the CDR3. The CDR3 DNA follows: TGCGCCAGCAGCTTGACGGGATCTGTGTTTGGAACAGATACGCAGTATCTT. This sequence encodes CASSLTGSVFGTDTQYL.

CDR3 sequence reads: CASSPREYYEQYF. The CDR3, as DNA: TGTGCCAGCAGTCCTCGGGAGTACTACGAGCAGTACTTC. The chain carries TRBV7-9 and TRBJ2-7; possible D gene TRBD2, 6 bases. Trimming took off 6 bases at V and 3 bases at J, with 12 bases between the two ends. The CDR3 has 13 amino acids. CDR1 is SEHNR and CDR2 is FQNEAQ in the germline V gene (reference sequence).

On this clonotype itself: A much more abundant neighbour one base away suggests this may be a read error. The CDR3 reads CASSQDVGGRDTRYF. CDR3 bases: TGCGCCAGCAGCCAAGATGTAGGTGGTAGGGATACGCGGTATTTT. The chain employs TRBV4-3 and TRBJ2-3, with D unclear. The germline gives CDR1 LGHNA, CDR2 YSLEER. This CDR3 has 15 residues.

This clonotype was detected a few times. The V and J genes are TRBV10-3 and TRBJ2-7, with TRBD1 matching over 8 bases. The J segment lost 6 bases and the V segment lost 6 bases, leaving 7 bases of the junction unmatched. This CDR3 region has 13 residues. Germline V lookup: CDR1 ENHRY, CDR2 SYGVKD. CDR3 region: CAIRIGQGGEQYF. The CDR3 DNA is TGTGCCATCAGGATCGGACAGGGCGGCGAGCAGTACTTC.

This clonotype was detected many times. This chain joins TRBV2 and TRBJ2-5; 13 nucleotides match TRBD2. V trimming: 4 bases; J trimming: 4 bases; junction bases outside the gene matches: 6. This CDR3 is 16 amino acids long. The germline V gene encodes CDR1 SNHLY and CDR2 FYNNEI. The CDR3 region is CASSVLTSGRTETQYF. DNA for the CDR3: TGTGCCAGCAGTGTATTGACTAGCGGGAGGACAGAGACCCAGTACTTC.

In its sample, this clonotype was seen many times. The gene calls are TRBV7-9 and TRBJ2-6; D is perhaps TRBD2 (5 bases). CDR3 length: 15 residues. The V end was cut by 5 bases, the J end by 2 bases, with 10 bases between. The germline V gene encodes CDR1 SEHNR and CDR2 FQNEAQ (reference sequence). CDR3 region: CASSPRGPGANVLTF. The CDR3 DNA reads as TGTGCCAGCAGCCCCCGAGGGCCTGGGGCCAACGTCCTGACTTTC.

This clonotype was observed many times. The V gene is TRBV24-1, the J gene TRBJ1-5, with unresolved D. CDR3 length: 17 amino acids. Looked up from germline, CDR1 is KGHDR and CDR2 is SFDVKD. V was cut by 0 bases and J by 5 bases, with 16 bases left in between. The CDR3 DNA reads TGTGCCACCAGTGATTTGAGTCAGCCAGCTGTAGATCAGCCCCAGCATTTT. Its translation: CATSDLSQPAVDQPQHF.